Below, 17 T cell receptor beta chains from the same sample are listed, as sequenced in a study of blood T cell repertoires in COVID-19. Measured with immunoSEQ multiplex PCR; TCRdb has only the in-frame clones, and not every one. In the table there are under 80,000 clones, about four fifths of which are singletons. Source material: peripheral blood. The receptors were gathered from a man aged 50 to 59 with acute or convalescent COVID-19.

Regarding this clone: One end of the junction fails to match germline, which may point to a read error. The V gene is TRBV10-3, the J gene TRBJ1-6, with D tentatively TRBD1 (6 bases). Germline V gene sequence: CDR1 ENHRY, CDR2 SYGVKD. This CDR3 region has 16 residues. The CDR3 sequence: CAIKGGSSSYNSPLHF. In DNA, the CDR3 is TGTGCCATCAAGGGGGGGTCAAGCTCCTATAATTCGCCCCTCCACTTT.

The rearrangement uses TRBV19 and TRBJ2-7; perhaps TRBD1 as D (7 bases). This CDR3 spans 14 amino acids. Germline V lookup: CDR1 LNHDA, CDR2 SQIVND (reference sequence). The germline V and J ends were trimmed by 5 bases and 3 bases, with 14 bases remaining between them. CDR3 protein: CASSPDREVYEQYF. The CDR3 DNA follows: TGTGCCAGTAGTCCCGACAGGGAGGTCTACGAGCAGTACTTC.

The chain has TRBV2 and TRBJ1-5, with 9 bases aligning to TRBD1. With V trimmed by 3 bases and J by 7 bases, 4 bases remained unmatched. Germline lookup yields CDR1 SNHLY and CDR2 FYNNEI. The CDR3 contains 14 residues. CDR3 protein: CASSEGQGGQPQHF. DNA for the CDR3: TGTGCCAGCAGTGAGGGACAGGGAGGACAGCCCCAGCATTTT.

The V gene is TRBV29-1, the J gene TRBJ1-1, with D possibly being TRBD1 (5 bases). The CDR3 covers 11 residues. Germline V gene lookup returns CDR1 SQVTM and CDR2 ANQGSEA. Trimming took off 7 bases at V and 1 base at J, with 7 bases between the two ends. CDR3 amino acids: CSGQWNTEAFF. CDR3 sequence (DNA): TGCAGCGGACAGTGGAACACTGAAGCTTTCTTT.

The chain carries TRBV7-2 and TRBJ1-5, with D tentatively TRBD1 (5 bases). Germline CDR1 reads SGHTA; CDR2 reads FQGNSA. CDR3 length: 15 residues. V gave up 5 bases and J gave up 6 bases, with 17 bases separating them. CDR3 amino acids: CASSPGVGVSQPQHF. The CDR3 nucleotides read TGTGCCAGCAGCCCCGGTGTAGGGGTAAGTCAGCCCCAGCATTTT.

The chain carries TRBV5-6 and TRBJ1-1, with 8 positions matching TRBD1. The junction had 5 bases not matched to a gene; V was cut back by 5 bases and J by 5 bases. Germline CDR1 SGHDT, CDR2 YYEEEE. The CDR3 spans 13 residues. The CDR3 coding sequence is TGTGCCAGCAGACTACAGGGGGGAACTGAAGCTTTCTTT. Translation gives CASRLQGGTEAFF.

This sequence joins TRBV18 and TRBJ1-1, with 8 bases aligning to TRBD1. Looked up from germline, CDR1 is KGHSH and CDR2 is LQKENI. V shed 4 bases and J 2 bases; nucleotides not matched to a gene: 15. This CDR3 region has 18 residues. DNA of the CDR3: TGTGCCAGCTCACTCCTCCCTCCTTTAGACAGGGGTAACACTGAAGCTTTCTTT. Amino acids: CASSLLPPLDRGNTEAFF.

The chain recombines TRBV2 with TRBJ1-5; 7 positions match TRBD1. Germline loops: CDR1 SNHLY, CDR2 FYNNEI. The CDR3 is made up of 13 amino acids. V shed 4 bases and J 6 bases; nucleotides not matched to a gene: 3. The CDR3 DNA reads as TGTGCCAGCAGTGGACAGGGAGGTCAGCCCCAGCATTTT. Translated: CASSGQGGQPQHF.

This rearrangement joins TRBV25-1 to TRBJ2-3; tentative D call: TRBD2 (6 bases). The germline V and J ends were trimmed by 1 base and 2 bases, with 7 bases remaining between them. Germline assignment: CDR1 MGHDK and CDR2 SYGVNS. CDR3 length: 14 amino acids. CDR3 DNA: TGTGCCAGCAGTGAATGGAGGGACACAGATACGCAGTATTTT. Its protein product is CASSEWRDTDTQYF.

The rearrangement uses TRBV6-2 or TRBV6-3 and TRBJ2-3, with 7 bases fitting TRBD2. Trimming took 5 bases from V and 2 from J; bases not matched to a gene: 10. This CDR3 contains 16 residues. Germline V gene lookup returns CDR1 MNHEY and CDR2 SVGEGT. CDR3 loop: CASSTWGGEFTDTQYF. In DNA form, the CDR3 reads TGTGCCAGCAGTACCTGGGGGGGGGAATTCACAGATACGCAGTATTTT.

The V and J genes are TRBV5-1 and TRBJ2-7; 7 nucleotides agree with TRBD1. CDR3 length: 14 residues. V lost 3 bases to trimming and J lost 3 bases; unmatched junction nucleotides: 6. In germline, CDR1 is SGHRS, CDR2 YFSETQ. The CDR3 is CASSSQGVLYEQYF. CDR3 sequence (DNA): TGCGCCAGCAGCTCCCAGGGGGTCCTCTACGAGCAGTACTTC. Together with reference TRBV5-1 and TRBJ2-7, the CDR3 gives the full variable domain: KAGVTQTPRYLIKTRGQQVTLSCSPISGHRSVSWYQQTPGQGLQFLFEYFSETQRNKGNFPGRFSGRQFSNSRSEMNVSTLELGDSALYLCASSSQGVLYEQYFGPGTRLTVT.

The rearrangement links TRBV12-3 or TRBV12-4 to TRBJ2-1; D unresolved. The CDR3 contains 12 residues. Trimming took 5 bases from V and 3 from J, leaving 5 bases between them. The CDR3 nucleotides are TGTGCCAGCAGTCCAGTCTACAATGAGCAGTTCTTC. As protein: CASSPVYNEQFF.

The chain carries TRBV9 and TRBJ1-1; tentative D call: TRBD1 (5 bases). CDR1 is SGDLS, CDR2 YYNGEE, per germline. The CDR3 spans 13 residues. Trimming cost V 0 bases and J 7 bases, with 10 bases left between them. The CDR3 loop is CASSVVSGNEAFF. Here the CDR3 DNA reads TGTGCCAGCAGCGTAGTTTCAGGGAATGAAGCTTTCTTT.

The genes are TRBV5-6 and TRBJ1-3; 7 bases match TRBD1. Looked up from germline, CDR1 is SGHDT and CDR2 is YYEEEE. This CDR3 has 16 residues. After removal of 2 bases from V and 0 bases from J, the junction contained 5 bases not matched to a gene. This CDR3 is CASSFRGTISGNTIYF. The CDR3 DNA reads TGTGCCAGCAGCTTCAGGGGGACCATCTCTGGAAACACCATATATTTT.

Here the CDR3 reads CAWSGMQGVSEKLFF. The CDR3 nucleotides read TGTGCCTGGAGTGGGATGCAGGGTGTAAGTGAAAAACTGTTTTTT. V is TRBV30 and J is TRBJ1-4; the D gene is possibly TRBD1 (5 bases). The germline V gene has CDR1 GTSNPN and CDR2 SVGIG (reference sequence). The V gene lost 1 base and the J gene lost 7 bases, with 16 bases spanning the gap. This CDR3 is built from 15 residues.

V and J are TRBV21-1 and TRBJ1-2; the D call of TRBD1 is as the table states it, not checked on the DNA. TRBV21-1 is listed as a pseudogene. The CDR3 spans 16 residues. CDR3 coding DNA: TGTGCCAGCAGCAATGGACCCCCCAAAAGGGGCTATGGCTACACCTTC. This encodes CASSNGPPKRGYGYTF.

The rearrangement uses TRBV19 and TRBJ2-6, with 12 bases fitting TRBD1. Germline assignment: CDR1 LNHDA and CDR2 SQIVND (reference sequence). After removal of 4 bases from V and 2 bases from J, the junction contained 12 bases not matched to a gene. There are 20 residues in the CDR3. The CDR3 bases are TGTGCCAGTAGTAGGGGACCGGGACAGGGGGCTTGGACTGGGGCCAACGTCCTGACTTTC. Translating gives CASSRGPGQGAWTGANVLTF.